The 5 T cell receptor beta chains below were found in one sample sequenced in a study of breast tumors, draining lymph nodes, adjacent tissues. The lymph nodes were axillary draining lymph nodes from breast cancer patients. TCRdb re-called the multiplex PCR reads through MiXCR, storing one row per CDR3 protein. In the table there are fewer than 150,000 distinct CDR3 sequences, over 20% of which are singletons. The specimen sequenced was axillary lymph node tissue. These receptors were obtained from a female donor with breast cancer. Some clones in this sample may be carry-over from other donors' samples.

At least ten counts were recorded for this clonotype. The CDR3 nucleotides are TGTGCCATCAGCCTGGACAGGCGGTCCTACGAGCAGTACTTC. It specifies CAISLDRRSYEQYF. The J gene is TRBJ2-7, the V gene TRBV10-3; 7 positions match TRBD1. This CDR3 region has 14 residues. Per germline, CDR1 ENHRY and CDR2 SYGVKD. The V segment lost 6 bases and the J segment 1 base; nucleotides outside the gene matches: 6.

Many counts were recorded for this clonotype. The rearrangement joins TRBV20-1 to TRBJ2-1; 12 bases agree with TRBD2. The CDR3 length is 14 residues. V trimming: 5 bases; J trimming: 9 bases; junction bases outside the gene matches: 8. Germline values: CDR1 DFQATT, CDR2 SNEGSKA (reference sequence). CDR3 amino acids: CSAPGLAGKGEQFF. DNA for the CDR3: TGCAGTGCTCCCGGACTAGCGGGAAAGGGTGAGCAGTTCTTC.

The rearrangement joins TRBV28 to TRBJ2-4; 10 bases match TRBD2. V shed 6 bases and J 7 bases; nucleotides not matched to a gene: 12. Germline-derived CDR1 and CDR2 are MDHEN and SYDVKM. This CDR3 has 16 residues. The CDR3 sequence is CASRPRLAGGRNIQYF. CDR3 sequence (DNA): TGTGCCAGCAGGCCTAGACTAGCGGGCGGTCGGAACATTCAGTACTTC.

This clonotype was seen at least ten times. The chain is built from TRBV6-1 and TRBJ2-7; the D gene is possibly TRBD2 (6 bases). This CDR3 contains 15 residues. Germline CDR1 MNHNS, CDR2 SASEGT. Deletions cut 6 bases from V and 0 bases from J, with 15 bases between. The CDR3 loop reads CASSGRDLSSYEQYF. The CDR3 coding sequence is TGTGCCAGCAGCGGCCGGGACTTAAGCTCCTACGAGCAGTACTTC.

The J gene is TRBJ2-7, the V gene TRBV20-1; 11 bases map to TRBD2. The CDR3 has 15 amino acids. The trim removed 0 bases at V and 4 bases at J, leaving 5 bases unmatched. Germline V gene lookup returns CDR1 DFQATT and CDR2 SNEGSKA (reference sequence). Written as DNA, the CDR3 is TGCAGTGCTAGAGATGGGGCTAGCGGGAGGTACGAGCAGTACTTC. Residues: CSARDGASGRYEQYF.